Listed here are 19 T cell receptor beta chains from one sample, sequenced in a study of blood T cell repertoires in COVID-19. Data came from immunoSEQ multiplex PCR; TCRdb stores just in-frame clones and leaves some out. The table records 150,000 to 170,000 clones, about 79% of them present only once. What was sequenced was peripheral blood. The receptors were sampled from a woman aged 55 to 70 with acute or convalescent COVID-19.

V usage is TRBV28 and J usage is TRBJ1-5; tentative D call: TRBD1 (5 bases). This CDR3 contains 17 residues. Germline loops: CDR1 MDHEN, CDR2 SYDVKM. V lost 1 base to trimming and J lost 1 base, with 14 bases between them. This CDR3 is CASSLYGWGRSNQPQHF. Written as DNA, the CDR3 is TGTGCCAGCAGTTTATACGGCTGGGGCCGAAGCAATCAGCCCCAGCATTTT.

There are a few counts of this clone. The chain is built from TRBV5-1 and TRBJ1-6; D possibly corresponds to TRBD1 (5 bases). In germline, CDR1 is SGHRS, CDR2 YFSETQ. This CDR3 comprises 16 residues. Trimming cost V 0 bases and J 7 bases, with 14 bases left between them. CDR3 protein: CASSLGQGMRNSPLHF. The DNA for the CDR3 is TGCGCCAGCAGCTTGGGGCAGGGAATGCGGAATTCACCCCTCCACTTT.

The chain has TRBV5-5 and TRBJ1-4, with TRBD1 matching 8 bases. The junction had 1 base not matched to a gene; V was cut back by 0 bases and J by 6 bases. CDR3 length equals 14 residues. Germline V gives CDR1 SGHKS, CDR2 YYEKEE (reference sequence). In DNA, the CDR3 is TGTGCCAGCAGCTTGGTACAGGGGGATGAAAAACTGTTTTTT. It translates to CASSLVQGDEKLFF. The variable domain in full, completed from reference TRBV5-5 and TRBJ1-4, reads DAGVTQSPTHLIKTRGQQVTLRCSPISGHKSVSWYQQVLGQGPQFIFQYYEKEERGRGNFPDRFSARQFPNYSSELNVNALLLGDSALYLCASSLVQGDEKLFFGSGTQLSVL.

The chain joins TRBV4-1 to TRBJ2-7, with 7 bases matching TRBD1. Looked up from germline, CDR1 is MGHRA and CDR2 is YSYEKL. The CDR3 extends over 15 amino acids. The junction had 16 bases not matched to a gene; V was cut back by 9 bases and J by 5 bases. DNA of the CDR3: TGCGCCAGGGAATCTGGGACAGCTCTACGCGACGAGCAGTACGTC. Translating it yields CARESGTALRDEQYV.

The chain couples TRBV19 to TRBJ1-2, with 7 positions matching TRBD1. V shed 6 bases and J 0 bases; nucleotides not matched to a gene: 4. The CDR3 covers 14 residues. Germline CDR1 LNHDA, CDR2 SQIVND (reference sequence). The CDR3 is CASSLGTANYGYTF. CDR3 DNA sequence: TGTGCCAGTAGCCTCGGGACAGCTAACTATGGCTACACCTTC. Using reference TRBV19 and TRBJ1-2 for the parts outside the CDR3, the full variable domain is DGGITQSPKYLFRKEGQNVTLSCEQNLNHDAMYWYRQDPGQGLRLIYYSQIVNDFQKGDIAEGYSVSREKKESFPLTVTSAQKNPTAFYLCASSLGTANYGYTFGSGTRLTVV.

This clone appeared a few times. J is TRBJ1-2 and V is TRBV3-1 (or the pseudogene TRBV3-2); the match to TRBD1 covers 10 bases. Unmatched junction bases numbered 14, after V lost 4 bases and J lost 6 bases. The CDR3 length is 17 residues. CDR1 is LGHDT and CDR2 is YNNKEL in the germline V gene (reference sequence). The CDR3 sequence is CASSLSNAPGTGDGYTF. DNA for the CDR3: TGTGCCAGCAGCCTGTCAAACGCTCCCGGGACAGGGGATGGCTACACCTTC.

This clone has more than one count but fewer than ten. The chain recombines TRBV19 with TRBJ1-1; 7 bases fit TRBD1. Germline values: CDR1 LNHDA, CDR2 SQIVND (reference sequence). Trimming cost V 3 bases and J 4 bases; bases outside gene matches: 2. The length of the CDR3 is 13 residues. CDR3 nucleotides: TGTGCCAGTAGTATCAACAGGGGCACTGAAGCTTTCTTT. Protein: CASSINRGTEAFF.

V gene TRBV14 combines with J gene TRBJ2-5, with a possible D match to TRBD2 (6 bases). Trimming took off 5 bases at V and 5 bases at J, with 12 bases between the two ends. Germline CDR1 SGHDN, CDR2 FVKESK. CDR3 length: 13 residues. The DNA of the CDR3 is TGTGCCAGCAGCTCCCAGCGGGTGGAGACCCAGTACTTC. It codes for CASSSQRVETQYF.

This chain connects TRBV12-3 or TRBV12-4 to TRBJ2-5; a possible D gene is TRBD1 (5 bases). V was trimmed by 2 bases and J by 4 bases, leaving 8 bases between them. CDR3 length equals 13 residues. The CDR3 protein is CASSLRGGETQYF. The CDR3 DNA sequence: TGTGCCAGCAGTTTAAGGGGCGGAGAGACCCAGTACTTC.

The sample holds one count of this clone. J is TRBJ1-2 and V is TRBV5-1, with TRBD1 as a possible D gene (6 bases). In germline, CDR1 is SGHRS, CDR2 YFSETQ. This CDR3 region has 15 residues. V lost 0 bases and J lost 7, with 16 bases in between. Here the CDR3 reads CASSLAKDSTSGYTF. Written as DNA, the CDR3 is TGCGCCAGCAGCTTGGCCAAGGACAGTACGAGTGGCTACACCTTC.

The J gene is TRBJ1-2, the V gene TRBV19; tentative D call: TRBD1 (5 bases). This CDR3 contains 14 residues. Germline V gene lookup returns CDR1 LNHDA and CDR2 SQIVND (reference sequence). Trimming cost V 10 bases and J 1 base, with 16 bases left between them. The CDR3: CATKWGIGNYGYTF. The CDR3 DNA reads TGTGCCACCAAATGGGGCATAGGTAACTATGGCTACACCTTC. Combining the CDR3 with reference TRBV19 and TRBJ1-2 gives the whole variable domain DGGITQSPKYLFRKEGQNVTLSCEQNLNHDAMYWYRQDPGQGLRLIYYSQIVNDFQKGDIAEGYSVSREKKESFPLTVTSAQKNPTAFYLCATKWGIGNYGYTFGSGTRLTVV.

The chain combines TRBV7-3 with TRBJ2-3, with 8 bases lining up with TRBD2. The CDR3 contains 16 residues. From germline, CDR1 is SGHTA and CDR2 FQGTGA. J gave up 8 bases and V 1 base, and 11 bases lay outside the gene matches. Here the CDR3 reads CASSLRSSGAPGTQYF. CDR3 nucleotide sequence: TGTGCCAGCAGCTTAAGGAGTAGCGGGGCCCCTGGTACGCAGTATTTT. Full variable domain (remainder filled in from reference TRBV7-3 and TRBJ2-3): GAGVSQTPSNKVTEKGKYVELRCDPISGHTALYWYRQSLGQGPEFLIYFQGTGAADDSGLPNDRFFAVRPEGSVSTLKIQRTERGDSAVYLCASSLRSSGAPGTQYFGPGTRLTVL.

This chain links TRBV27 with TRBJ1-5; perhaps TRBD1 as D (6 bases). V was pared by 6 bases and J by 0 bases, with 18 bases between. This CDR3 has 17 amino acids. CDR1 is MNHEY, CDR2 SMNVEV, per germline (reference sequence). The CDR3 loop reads CASSPGQFGYSNQPQHF. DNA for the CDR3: TGTGCCAGCAGCCCCGGACAGTTTGGGTATAGCAATCAGCCCCAGCATTTT.

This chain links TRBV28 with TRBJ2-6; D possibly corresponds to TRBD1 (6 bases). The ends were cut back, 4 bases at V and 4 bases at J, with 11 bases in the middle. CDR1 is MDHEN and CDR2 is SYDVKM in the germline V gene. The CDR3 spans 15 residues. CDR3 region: CASSYTGSGANVLTF. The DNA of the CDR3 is TGTGCCAGCAGTTACACAGGGTCAGGGGCCAACGTCCTGACTTTC.

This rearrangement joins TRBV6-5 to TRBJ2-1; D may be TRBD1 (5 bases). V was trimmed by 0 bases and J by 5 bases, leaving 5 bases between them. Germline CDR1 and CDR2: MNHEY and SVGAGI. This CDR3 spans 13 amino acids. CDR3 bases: TGTGCCAGCAGTTACTCCAGGGACAATGAGCAGTTCTTC. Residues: CASSYSRDNEQFF.

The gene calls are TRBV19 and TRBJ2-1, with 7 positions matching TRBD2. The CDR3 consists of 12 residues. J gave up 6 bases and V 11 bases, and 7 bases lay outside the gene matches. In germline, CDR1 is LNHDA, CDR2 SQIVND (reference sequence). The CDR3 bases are TGTGCCTCAAATCGGGGGGTCAATGAGCAGTTCTTC. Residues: CASNRGVNEQFF.

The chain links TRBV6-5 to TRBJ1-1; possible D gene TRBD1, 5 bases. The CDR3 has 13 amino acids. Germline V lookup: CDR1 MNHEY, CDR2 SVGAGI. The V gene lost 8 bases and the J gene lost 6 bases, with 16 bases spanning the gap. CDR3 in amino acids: CASARVRFAEAFF. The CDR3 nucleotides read TGTGCCAGCGCCAGGGTCCGGTTCGCTGAAGCTTTCTTT.

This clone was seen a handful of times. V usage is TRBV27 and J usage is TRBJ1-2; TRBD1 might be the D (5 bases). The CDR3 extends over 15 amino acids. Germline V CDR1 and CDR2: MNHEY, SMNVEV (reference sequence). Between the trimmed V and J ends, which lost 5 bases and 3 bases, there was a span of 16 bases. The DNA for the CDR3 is TGTGCCAGCAGTGGACAAAAGTCGGGGGACTATGGCTACACCTTC. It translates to CASSGQKSGDYGYTF.

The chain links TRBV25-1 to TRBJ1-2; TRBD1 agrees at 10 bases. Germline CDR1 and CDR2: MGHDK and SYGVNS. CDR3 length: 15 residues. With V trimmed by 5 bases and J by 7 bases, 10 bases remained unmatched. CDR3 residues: CASSLRDRGGSGYTF. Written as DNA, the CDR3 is TGTGCCAGCAGTTTACGGGACAGGGGCGGATCTGGCTACACCTTC.